This T cell receptor (beta chain) originates from a study of shared clonotypes between healthy human individuals (dated by TCRdb to 2019 to 2021). General notes on the study: Two women and three men aged 18 to 49 years were included in the cohort. For each donor, CD4 naive and CD4 memory were each run on three plates, CD8 naive on two plates, and CD8 memory on one plate. To estimate repertoire size and how much clonotype sharing occurs between individuals, the study deeply sequenced the blood TCR repertoires of several healthy adults. Libraries were prepared and TCR repertoires were sequenced by different laboratories using diverse techniques, in order to increase sequencing depth and limit assay-specific biases. Leukapheresis yielded between about 0.85 and 10 billion PBMCs per donor.

TCR CDR3 regions were amplified from genomic DNA by multiplex PCR using the deep immunoSEQ assay. Genomic DNA extracted from each cell subset was distributed evenly over all wells of several immunoSEQ 96-well plates, and each plate served as one replicate. For sorted subsets, approximately 190 ng genomic DNA, equal to 30,000 to 35,000 T cell genomes, was loaded into each replicate PCR. The purified libraries were quantified using a Qubit 3.0 fluorometer, sized with a Bioanalyzer 2100, and then quantified again using the KAPA Library Quantification kit. Each immunoSEQ 96-well plate was sequenced on its own single-read 150-cycle Illumina NextSeq 550 flow cell. The authors' pipeline ran thus. Because only junctional sequences without quality scores were contained in the immunoSEQ output, filtering matching that applied to full-length reads could not be performed. To assign V/J genes and CDR3, sequences were annotated using PyIR, a Python wrapper for IgBLAST v1.9, with IMGT germline references. Any read was removed if the V/J assignment was weak (E-value above 1e-6), the CDR3 was missing, or the read contained stop codons, out-of-frame junctions, or ambiguous translated residues. V3J clonotypes were defined by identical inferred V gene, J gene, and CDR3 amino acid sequence. The percentage overlap between two repertoires was calculated by dividing the number of shared unique clonotypes by the size of the smaller repertoire. Richness of each repertoire was evaluated using RTK rarefaction, the Chao1 estimator, and Recon v2.1 estimates of unobserved clonotypes. For all TCRbeta clonotypes obtained by the gDNA method from four donors, generation probabilities were computed with OLGA. Held by TCRdb, this immuneACCESS table contains in-frame sequences only and omits some clones. Under half of the omission traces to an unresolved V gene where checked; the cause of the rest is unknown. V and J calls and clone size are given by that table; D and trimming were obtained from the DNA. This sample has roughly 1,500,000 clones in its table, and around 98.5% of those were observed once. The ten top clones hold 0.3% to 0.45% of the sample.

Turning to this clone: Which antigen it targets is not known. The sample holds no much larger clone one base away, and base qualities are not on file.

The donors were healthy, HIV-negative adults who had no recently reported acute infections or vaccinations. Every donor was a Caucasian adult living in Nashville, Tennessee, USA. Magnetic negative selection was used to enrich CD4+ T cells, after which naive cells were positively selected on CD45RA and the negative fraction became the memory subset. After blood collection by leukapheresis, PBMCs were isolated using Ficoll-Histopaque density gradient centrifugation and then cryopreserved in the vapor phase of liquid nitrogen. Purity and quantity of every magnetically sorted T cell population were checked by analytical flow cytometry. Each sorted fraction had its genomic DNA isolated and then quantified by UV absorbance on a Nanodrop 2000c. The full study reports these points: Naive subsets generally had larger estimated clonotype richness than memory subsets. Because the study included a small number of donors, the genetic and exposure-history diversity represented was limited. Sampling was limited to blood, and TCR repertoires in tissue likely differ from TCR repertoires in blood. Even with the large sequencing depth, rarefaction of the sorted-subset datasets indicated that sequencing was incomplete. Sharing across four donors was observed for 5% to 6.5% of naive CD4, over 3% of naive CD8, about 2.3% of memory CD4, and about 0.4% of memory CD8 clonotypes. Compared with non-shared clonotypes, the clonotypes found in all four sorted-subset donors had higher generation probabilities. Based on pairwise subsampling, the degree of clonotype sharing among donors was expected to be affected by sequencing depth.

The CDR3 holds 13 amino acids from the cysteine to the phenylalanine. The only DNA kept is the CDR3, 39 bases in frame from the first base. Via the germline V gene (reference sequence), CDR1 is SEHNR and CDR2 FQNEAQ. A distance of 8 bases separates the germline ends of V and J, which lose 5 bases and 2 bases respectively. The V and J genes are TRBV7-9 and TRBJ2-3; TRBD1 is possibly the D segment (5 matching bases). The specimen sequenced was naive CD4+ T cells sorted from blood. Explained via the paper, the cell subset or site label denotes: CD45RA+ positively selected. The TCR originated in a man aged 25-40 years in good health. The CDR3 protein: CASSPGATDTQYF. The DNA reads TGTGCCAGCAGCCCTGGGGCCACAGATACGCAGTATTTT.